Detailed here is one T cell receptor beta chain. This record belongs to a study of OX40 agonist ivuxolimab in advanced cancers. Germline loops: CDR1 LGHNA, CDR2 YSLEER. Trimming cost V 0 bases and J 4 bases, with 12 bases left between them. The CDR3 sequence is 15 residues long. Measured with immunoSEQ multiplex PCR; TCRdb has only the in-frame clones, and not every one. The table lists tens of thousands of clones, over 75% of them singletons, with more than 55% in the top ten. This sequence originates from an adult with an advanced solid tumor such as melanoma, head and neck, liver or kidney cancer. The sequences come from CD4+ or CD8+ T cells sorted from blood, collected in a trial of the OX40 agonist ivuxolimab. The J gene is TRBJ2-5, the V gene TRBV4-3, with a weak D call TRBD1 (5 bases). The CDR3 bases are TGCGCCAGCAGCCAAGAAAGGGGTGCAGGAGAGACCCAGTACTTC. Protein product: CASSQERGAGETQYF.